The 27 T cell receptor beta chains below all came from one sample that was sequenced in a study of molecular identifiers for immune sequencing clone quantification. TCRdb reanalysed the PCR reads using MiXCR and keeps one entry per CDR3 protein. The sample comprises more than 550,000 distinct CDR3 sequences, about 25% of which are singletons, and around 0.78% rests with the top ten. Sample: naive CD8+ T cells from blood, with Jurkat cell RNA spiked in. Subset indicated: FACS-sorted CD8+CD4-CCR7+CD45RA+ naive T cells. Receptors originate from a human donor in good health. Some libraries in this study had Jurkat cell RNA spiked in.

This clonotype has a count of ten or more. V gene TRBV7-9 combines with J gene TRBJ1-1; tentative D call: TRBD1 (5 bases). V lost 3 bases, J lost 6 bases, and 8 bases lay in between. The CDR3 is made up of 12 amino acids. Germline-derived CDR1 and CDR2 are SEHNR and FQNEAQ (reference sequence). In nucleotides, the CDR3 is TGTGCCAGCAGCTTCTCAGGGTCTGAAGCTTTCTTT. Its protein product is CASSFSGSEAFF.

This clonotype occurred many times. The V and J genes are TRBV7-9 and TRBJ1-1; D remains unclear. V gave up 1 base and J gave up 6 bases, with 15 bases separating them. This CDR3 has 15 residues. CDR1 is SEHNR, CDR2 FQNEAQ, per germline (reference sequence). The CDR3 region has the DNA TGTGCCAGCAGCTTAGAGCCAGCCTACAGTTCTGAAGCTTTCTTT. Residues: CASSLEPAYSSEAFF.

This clonotype was counted ten times or more. The rearrangement joins TRBV5-4 to TRBJ2-5; D gene unclear. Between the trimmed V and J ends, which lost 4 bases and 1 base, there was a span of 14 bases. Germline assignment: CDR1 SGHNT and CDR2 YYREEE (reference sequence). The CDR3 extends over 15 amino acids. The CDR3 DNA follows: TGTGCCAGCAGCCGGGTCACGGCGAGCCAAGAGACCCAGTACTTC. It is translated as CASSRVTASQETQYF.

This clonotype was detected only a few times. The chain couples TRBV27 to TRBJ2-1; TRBD2 is a possible D gene (6 bases). The V and J ends lost 0 bases and 3 bases respectively, with 21 bases between them. This CDR3 contains 19 residues. Per the germline V gene, CDR1 is MNHEY and CDR2 is SMNVEV (reference sequence). CDR3 loop: CASSLSIRSEGPIYNEQFF. CDR3 DNA sequence: TGTGCCAGCAGTTTATCTATCCGGTCGGAGGGGCCTATCTACAATGAGCAGTTCTTC.

Notes on this clonotype: It may be a read error: a sequence one base away is much more abundant. The V gene is TRBV7-9, the J gene TRBJ1-1, with no clear D. The V and J ends lost 5 bases and 4 bases respectively, with 17 bases between them. This CDR3 has 15 residues. Germline assignment: CDR1 SEHNR and CDR2 FQNEAQ (reference sequence). The CDR3: CASSTVDRLGTEAFF. The CDR3 coding sequence is TGTGCCAGCAGCACAGTAGATAGGTTGGGCACTGAAGCTTTCTTT. Full variable domain (remainder filled in from reference TRBV7-9 and TRBJ1-1): DTGVSQNPRHKITKRGQNVTFRCDPISEHNRLYWYRQTLGQGPEFLTYFQNEAQLEKSRLLSDRFSAERPKGSFSTLEIQRTEQGDSAMYLCASSTVDRLGTEAFFGQGTRLTVV.

J is TRBJ1-1 and V is TRBV7-9, with 7 positions matching TRBD1. The CDR3 totals 13 residues. V was clipped by 5 bases and J by 8 bases; unmatched bases: 8. Per germline, CDR1 SEHNR and CDR2 FQNEAQ (reference sequence). The CDR3 sequence: CASSPPTGKEAFF. CDR3 DNA: TGTGCCAGCAGCCCACCGACAGGGAAGGAAGCTTTCTTT.

This chain uses TRBV28 with TRBJ2-7; 8 nucleotides match TRBD2. Looked up from germline, CDR1 is MDHEN and CDR2 is SYDVKM. V gave up 6 bases and J gave up 3 bases; unmatched junction bases: 7. The CDR3 is 14 amino acids. In DNA, the CDR3 is TGTGCCAGCAGGGCTGGCGGGAGGAACTACGAGCAGTACTTC. Protein sequence: CASRAGGRNYEQYF.

The sample holds a few counts of this clonotype. A clone one base away is much larger, so this may be a read error. The chain links TRBV28 to TRBJ2-3; D is undetermined. Trimming pared 5 bases from V and 0 bases from J, leaving 15 bases between. Germline V CDR1 and CDR2: MDHEN, SYDVKM. The CDR3 loop spans 16 amino acids. The CDR3 DNA follows: TGTGCCAGCAGTCTGATTTCTGACGGGAGCACAGATACGCAGTATTTT. Amino acid sequence: CASSLISDGSTDTQYF.

For this clonotype: This may be a read error: a much more frequent sequence differs by one nucleotide. The J gene is TRBJ1-5, the V gene TRBV19; tentative D call: TRBD1 (5 bases). CDR3 size: 18 residues. Germline CDR1 reads LNHDA; CDR2 reads SQIVND (reference sequence). Trimming took 0 bases from V and 0 from J, leaving 15 bases between them. CDR3 DNA sequence: TGTGCCAGTAGTATAGAGGACAAAGCCGGCCTTAGCAATCAGCCCCAGCATTTT. Encoded protein: CASSIEDKAGLSNQPQHF.

The rearrangement uses TRBV27 and TRBJ2-7; 12 nucleotides align to TRBD2. This CDR3 contains 16 residues. V shed 2 bases and J 4 bases; nucleotides not matched to a gene: 6. CDR1 is MNHEY and CDR2 is SMNVEV in the germline V gene (reference sequence). In DNA, the CDR3 is TGTGCCAGCAGTTTAAAGACTAGCGGGAGCATATACGAGCAGTACTTC. This sequence encodes CASSLKTSGSIYEQYF.

Details on this clonotype: One end of the junction is discordant with germline, which a read error may explain. CDR3 in amino acids: CAGSPGTAEAFF. CDR3 DNA: TGTGCCGGCAGCCCCGGGACAGCTGAAGCTTTCTTT. The V call is TRBV7-9, the J call TRBJ1-1; 7 bases agree with TRBD1. Germline V gene sequence: CDR1 SEHNR, CDR2 FQNEAQ (reference sequence). The CDR3 sequence is 12 residues long.

In the case of this clonotype: A much larger clone sits a single nucleotide away, making a read error possible. The chain employs TRBV12-3 or TRBV12-4 and TRBJ2-2; 8 positions match TRBD2. With V trimmed by 6 bases and J by 3 bases, 12 bases remained unmatched. This CDR3 spans 17 amino acids. The CDR3 nucleotides are TGTGCCAGCAGCCATGCACCAGCGGGAGATTACACCGGGGAGCTGTTTTTT. Translation gives CASSHAPAGDYTGELFF.

The table lists this clonotype with many counts. The chain has TRBV27 and TRBJ1-5, with no clear D. V lost 6 bases and J 3 bases, leaving 15 bases between the germline ends. Germline V gives CDR1 MNHEY, CDR2 SMNVEV (reference sequence). The CDR3 extends over 15 amino acids. The CDR3 sequence is CASRPQDWNNQPQHF. In DNA form, the CDR3 reads TGTGCCAGCAGGCCCCAGGACTGGAACAATCAGCCCCAGCATTTT.

To note about this clonotype: With a much larger clone just one base away, this may be a read error. The CDR3 bases are TGTGCCACCAGCAGAGATGGAGGGGTAGAGACCCAGCACTTC. Encoded protein: CATSRDGGVETQHF. The chain joins TRBV15 to TRBJ2-5; weak D call: TRBD2 (6 bases). Looked up from germline, CDR1 is LNHNV and CDR2 is YYDKDF (reference sequence). The CDR3 is made up of 14 amino acids.

V usage is TRBV28 and J usage is TRBJ1-3, with D hard to call. Germline CDR1 is MDHEN and CDR2 is SYDVKM. The CDR3 covers 12 residues. V was pared by 8 bases and J by 8 bases, with 13 bases between. In nucleotides, the CDR3 is TGTGCCAGCGGCCAGCCGAGGGACACCATATATTTT. It codes for CASGQPRDTIYF.

This clonotype was detected a few times. This rearrangement joins TRBV19 to TRBJ2-7; 10 bases align to TRBD1. Germline CDR1 is LNHDA and CDR2 is SQIVND (reference sequence). V lost 7 bases to trimming and J lost 1 base; unmatched junction nucleotides: 1. The CDR3 is made up of 13 amino acids. This chain's CDR3 is CASTDRGSYEQYF. Written as DNA, the CDR3 is TGTGCCAGTACGGACAGGGGGTCCTACGAGCAGTACTTC.

This clonotype was seen only a few times. V gene TRBV7-2 combines with J gene TRBJ2-7, with D maybe TRBD2 (6 bases). Trimming removed 3 bases at V and 3 bases at J, with 18 bases between. Germline CDR1 and CDR2: SGHTA and FQGNSA. The CDR3 extends over 16 amino acids. Here the CDR3 DNA reads TGTGCCAGCAGCTTGGAGGTCGGAGGGGCGCTCTACGAGCAGTACTTC. Translated: CASSLEVGGALYEQYF.

A few counts support this clonotype. The rearrangement joins TRBV5-5 to TRBJ2-1; D perhaps matches TRBD2 (5 bases). V lost 5 bases to trimming and J lost 0 bases, with 12 bases between them. This CDR3 comprises 15 residues. Germline V gene lookup returns CDR1 SGHKS and CDR2 YYEKEE (reference sequence). DNA for the CDR3: TGTGCCAGCAGAACGGACTCGAGCTCCTACAATGAGCAGTTCTTC. Its protein product is CASRTDSSSYNEQFF.

As concerns this clonotype: It may be a read error: a sequence one base away is much more abundant. This chain links TRBV6-1 with TRBJ2-3; possibly TRBD2 for D (5 bases). The CDR3 is 16 residues long. CDR1 and CDR2 from the germline V gene are MNHNS and SASEGT. V was trimmed by 1 base and J by 2 bases, leaving 13 bases between them. The CDR3 sequence is CASSEDVGGYTDTQYF. CDR3 DNA sequence: TGTGCCAGCAGTGAAGATGTAGGCGGGTACACAGATACGCAGTATTTT.

This clonotype was counted ten times or more. The chain employs TRBV20-1 and TRBJ1-1; 9 nucleotides line up with TRBD1. This CDR3 is built from 14 residues. The germline gives CDR1 DFQATT, CDR2 SNEGSKA (reference sequence). The trim removed 6 bases at V and 5 bases at J, leaving 10 bases unmatched. The CDR3 protein is CSADRDRVGTEAFF. In DNA form, the CDR3 reads TGCAGTGCGGACCGGGACAGGGTAGGGACTGAAGCTTTCTTT.

This clonotype was seen repeatedly, ten times or more. The rearrangement links TRBV12-3 or TRBV12-4 to TRBJ2-3, with TRBD2 matching over 9 bases. V gave up 3 bases and J gave up 3 bases; unmatched junction bases: 13. The CDR3 runs to 18 residues. CDR3 sequence reads: CASSFTAGGPSETDTQYF. As DNA, the CDR3 is TGTGCCAGCAGTTTTACGGCGGGGGGGCCATCAGAGACAGATACGCAGTATTTT.

J is TRBJ1-5 and V is TRBV9; perhaps TRBD1 as D (5 bases). From germline, CDR1 is SGDLS and CDR2 YYNGEE. V lost 9 bases, J lost 1 base, and 14 bases lay in between. This CDR3 spans 14 amino acids. The CDR3 DNA sequence: TGTGCCACTAGCGGGGGTGCCAGCAATCAGCCCCAGCATTTT. Its protein product is CATSGGASNQPQHF. Drawing the rest from reference TRBV9 and TRBJ1-5, the complete variable domain is DSGVTQTPKHLITATGQRVTLRCSPRSGDLSVYWYQQSLDQGLQFLIQYYNGEERAKGNILERFSAQQFPDLHSELNLSSLELGDSALYFCATSGGASNQPQHFGDGTRLSIL.

This clonotype was recorded a few times. The genes are TRBV2 and TRBJ1-1; D is perhaps TRBD1 (6 bases). The CDR3 consists of 14 residues. Germline CDR1 and CDR2: SNHLY and FYNNEI. Trimming stripped 3 bases from V and 1 base from J, with 9 bases between. CDR3 bases: TGTGCCAGCAGTGACTGGACAGAGAACACTGAAGCTTTCTTT. Translating it yields CASSDWTENTEAFF.

The gene calls are TRBV6-5 and TRBJ1-5; 9 bases map to TRBD1. Germline lookup yields CDR1 MNHEY and CDR2 SVGAGI. The V segment lost 5 bases and the J segment 6 bases; nucleotides outside the gene matches: 8. This CDR3 spans 15 amino acids. CDR3 residues: CASSMGGQGGQPQHF. The CDR3, as DNA: TGTGCCAGCAGTATGGGGGGACAGGGTGGTCAGCCCCAGCATTTT.

The chain joins TRBV12-3 or TRBV12-4 to TRBJ1-4; D gene uncertain. The germline V and J ends were trimmed by 5 bases and 5 bases, with 12 bases remaining between them. This CDR3 is built from 14 residues. CDR3: CASSPGVLNEKLFF. In DNA form, the CDR3 reads TGTGCCAGCAGTCCCGGGGTTCTAAATGAAAAACTGTTTTTT.

This clonotype was recorded at least ten times. The chain joins TRBV5-5 to TRBJ1-5; D not resolved. Germline CDR1 reads SGHKS; CDR2 reads YYEKEE (reference sequence). The CDR3 length is 15 residues. V was clipped by 2 bases and J by 5 bases, with 14 bases between them. The CDR3 DNA reads TGTGCCAGCAGCTTATTAGGTTTACTCTATCAGCCCCAGCATTTT. Its translation is CASSLLGLLYQPQHF.

About this clonotype: A much larger clone lies a single base off, so this may be a read error. This sequence joins TRBV5-1 and TRBJ1-1; 10 positions match TRBD1. The length of the CDR3 is 15 residues. With V trimmed by 4 bases and J by 4 bases, 7 bases remained unmatched. Looked up from germline, CDR1 is SGHRS and CDR2 is YFSETQ. The CDR3 loop reads CASSGRTGGITEAFF. The CDR3 DNA is TGCGCCAGCAGCGGACGGACAGGGGGAATCACTGAAGCTTTCTTT.